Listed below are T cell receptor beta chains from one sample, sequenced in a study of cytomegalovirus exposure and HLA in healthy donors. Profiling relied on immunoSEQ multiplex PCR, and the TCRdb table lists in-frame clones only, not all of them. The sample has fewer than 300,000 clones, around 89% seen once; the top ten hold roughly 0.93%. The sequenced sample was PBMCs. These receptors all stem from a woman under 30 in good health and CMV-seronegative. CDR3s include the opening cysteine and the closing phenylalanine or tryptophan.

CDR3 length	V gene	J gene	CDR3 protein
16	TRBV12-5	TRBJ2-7	CASALTTGFFPYEQYF
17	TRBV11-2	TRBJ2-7	CASSSRSIRQLVYEQYF
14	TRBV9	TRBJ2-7	CASSLSGFSYEQYF
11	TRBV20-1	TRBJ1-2	CSADRQDGYTF
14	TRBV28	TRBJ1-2	CASRGASVNYGYTF
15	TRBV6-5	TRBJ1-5	CASSQSRGSNQPQHF
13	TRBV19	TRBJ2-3	CASSKGGTDTQYF
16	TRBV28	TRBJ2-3	CASSGTSGLSTDTQYF
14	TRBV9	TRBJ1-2	CASSVGSGGNGYTF
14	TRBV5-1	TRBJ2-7	CASSLAEETYEQYF
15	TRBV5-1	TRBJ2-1	CASSLDGSSYNEQFF
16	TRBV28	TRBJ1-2	CASSPAGTAPIYGYTF
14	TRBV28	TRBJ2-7	CASSRSGIGYEQYF
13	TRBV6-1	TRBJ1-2	CATLLQGMAGYTF
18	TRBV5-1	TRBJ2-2	CASSPWTSGRSNTGELFF
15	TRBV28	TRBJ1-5	CASSLGGDRNQPQHF
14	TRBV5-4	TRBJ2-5	CASSRTDAQETQYF
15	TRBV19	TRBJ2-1	CASSIGTSVFGEQFF
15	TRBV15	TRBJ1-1	CATSRDRGTGTEAFF
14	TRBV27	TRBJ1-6	CASSFGQLNSPLHF
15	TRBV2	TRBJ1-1	CASSQRERTGTEAFF
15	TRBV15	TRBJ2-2	CATSRVIESPGELFF
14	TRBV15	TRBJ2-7	CATSRIDRVYEQYF
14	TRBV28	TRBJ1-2	CATRPGTTNYGYTF
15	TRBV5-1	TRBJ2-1	CASSSSGSSYNEQFF